This entry is about one T cell receptor (beta chain). These data originate in a study of blood T cell repertoires in COVID-19. Data came from immunoSEQ multiplex PCR; TCRdb stores just in-frame clones and leaves some out. The table lists about 390,000 clones, around 87% of them singletons, with about 2.3% in the top ten. CDR3 size: 15 residues. From germline, CDR1 is MNHNS and CDR2 SASEGT. V lost 1 base, J lost 4 bases, and 5 bases stayed unmatched. The sample consisted of peripheral blood. The chain is built from TRBV6-1 and TRBJ2-5; TRBD1 matches 8 bases. The receptor's source is a woman aged 60 to 75 with COVID-19, enrolled during active disease. CDR3 amino acids: CASSEGTGSRETQYF. In nucleotides, the CDR3 is TGTGCCAGCAGTGAAGGGACAGGGAGTAGAGAGACCCAGTACTTC.